In this sample, the clone carrying this T cell receptor beta chain turned up many times. The antigen is not known. Germline CDR1 SGHVS, CDR2 FQNEAQ. The CDR3 runs 13 residues. Trimming removed 5 bases from V and 2 bases from J, with 8 bases in between. TCRdb called the 5' RACE reads again in MiXCR, with one record for every CDR3 protein. Here the sample spans about 160,000 distinct CDR3 sequences, 5.5% to 7.5% being singletons. These data originate in a study of T cells after yellow fever vaccination. As for the study in general: Researchers used SMART-Seq v4 Ultra Low Input to prepare fractions that had low cell numbers. The study's findings and limits: Weaker, the secondary response had a peak occurring faster, on day 5 versus 15. Although most clonotypes did not, a small share appeared in both CD4 and CD8 compartments.

The chain joins TRBV7-8 to TRBJ2-3, with D uncertain. Sequences were derived from CD4+ T cells sorted from PBMCs, sampled more than 4 days after the first yellow fever vaccination. The sequence was obtained from a man aged 18 to 35 who received the YFV17D yellow fever vaccine. The CDR3 here is CASSQQHTDTQYF. The CDR3 DNA sequence: TGTGCCAGCAGCCAACAGCACACAGATACGCAGTATTTT.